Only a few counts were recorded for the clone carrying this T cell receptor beta chain. The CDR3 loop spans 17 amino acids. CDR1 is SQVTM, CDR2 ANQGSEA, per germline. Trimming cost V 0 bases and J 9 bases; bases outside gene matches: 9. The source of the sample is a study of T-cell reconstitution after alpha-beta-depleted transplantation in children. TCRbeta library construction was performed incorporating unique molecular identifiers. One entry per CDR3 protein results from TCRdb running MiXCR on the PCR reads. The repertoire holds around 400,000 distinct CDR3 sequences, with approximately 10% as singletons.

The sequenced sample was PBMCs from the stem cell graft donor, obtained from the stem cell graft. The V and J genes are TRBV29-1 and TRBJ2-1, with TRBD2 matching over 15 bases. This sequence was found in a human donor who donated a stem cell graft to a child with acute myeloid leukemia. The CDR3 loop reads CSVEDRTGLAGGGEQFF. The CDR3 DNA follows: TGCAGCGTTGAAGACCGCACGGGACTAGCGGGAGGAGGTGAGCAGTTCTTC.